Shown below are 15 T cell receptor beta chains from a single sample sequenced in a study of blood T cell repertoires in COVID-19. Generated by immunoSEQ multiplex PCR, the TCRdb table keeps only in-frame clones and is missing some. Altogether approximately 100,000 clones are present, roughly nine tenths being singletons, with the ten largest covering roughly 5.6%. The sequenced material came from peripheral blood. The receptors here all came from a human donor in a cohort sampled during active COVID-19.

As concerns this clone: Additional DNA sequences in this sample encode the identical CDR3. The V and J genes are TRBV28 and TRBJ2-7; D unclear. Trimming took 3 bases from V and 7 from J, leaving 16 bases between them. Germline CDR1 reads MDHEN; CDR2 reads SYDVKM. The CDR3 totals 14 residues. In DNA form, the CDR3 reads TGTGCCAGCAGTTTGGGCCTCAGACCTATGGAGCAGTACTTC. Its protein product is CASSLGLRPMEQYF.

The chain couples TRBV4-1 to TRBJ1-1, with a possible D match to TRBD1 (6 bases). The ends were cut back, 0 bases at V and 10 bases at J, with 18 bases in the middle. CDR3 length equals 15 residues. Germline V lookup: CDR1 MGHRA, CDR2 YSYEKL. CDR3 loop: CASSQDRTAPIGAFF. CDR3 bases: TGCGCCAGCAGCCAAGATCGGACAGCACCGATAGGAGCTTTCTTT.

V and J are TRBV5-1 and TRBJ2-1; 8 nucleotides agree with TRBD2. V lost 0 bases and J lost 8; bases outside the gene matches: 7. CDR1 and CDR2 (germline): SGHRS, YFSETQ. The CDR3 totals 15 residues. The CDR3 is CASSLDGLAFDEQFF. CDR3 nucleotide sequence: TGCGCCAGCAGCTTGGACGGACTAGCCTTCGATGAGCAGTTCTTC. The variable domain in full, completed from reference TRBV5-1 and TRBJ2-1, reads KAGVTQTPRYLIKTRGQQVTLSCSPISGHRSVSWYQQTPGQGLQFLFEYFSETQRNKGNFPGRFSGRQFSNSRSEMNVSTLELGDSALYLCASSLDGLAFDEQFFGPGTRLTVL.

The chain combines TRBV11-2 with TRBJ1-2; D uncertain. The CDR3 covers 15 residues. V lost 1 base, J lost 8 bases, and 17 bases lay in between. Germline V gives CDR1 SGHAT, CDR2 FQNNGV. CDR3 region: CASSLGGGTLSGYTF. In nucleotides, the CDR3 is TGTGCCAGCAGCTTAGGCGGCGGTACCTTGAGCGGCTACACCTTC.

The chain is built from TRBV5-1 and TRBJ2-1; 7 bases are a match to TRBD1. CDR1 SGHRS and CDR2 YFSETQ come from the germline V gene. The CDR3 sequence is 13 residues long. The J segment lost 8 bases and the V segment lost 4 bases, leaving 6 bases of the junction unmatched. CDR3 DNA sequence: TGCGCCAGCAGCCAGACAGGGTTCGATGAGCAGTTCTTC. Protein: CASSQTGFDEQFF.

CDR3 sequence: CASSLSSGGRPRGTDTQYF. In DNA form, the CDR3 reads TGTGCCAGCAGCTTAAGTTCGGGCGGGAGGCCACGGGGCACAGATACGCAGTATTTT. V gene TRBV7-9 combines with J gene TRBJ2-3; 8 nucleotides align to TRBD2. The CDR3 totals 19 residues. The germline V gene encodes CDR1 SEHNR and CDR2 FQNEAQ (reference sequence). Trimming removed 2 bases from V and 1 base from J; junction bases left unmatched: 14.

The chain employs TRBV6-5 and TRBJ2-7; D is undetermined. CDR3 length equals 12 residues. In germline, CDR1 is MNHEY, CDR2 SVGAGI. Trimming stripped 5 bases from V and 4 bases from J, with 9 bases between. The CDR3 nucleotides are TGTGCCAGCAGTCCTCGCGGATACGAGCAGTACTTC. Its translation is CASSPRGYEQYF.

The V call is TRBV6-4, the J call TRBJ2-7; tentative D call: TRBD1 (5 bases). Germline CDR1 and CDR2: MRHNA and SNTAGT. CDR3 size: 13 residues. For the CDR3, the DNA is TGTGCTATTAGGGTAGGGGATCACTACGAGCAGTACTTC. Its translation is CAIRVGDHYEQYF.

The chain links TRBV7-9 to TRBJ1-1; D call uncertain. The length of the CDR3 is 14 residues. The V end was cut by 3 bases, the J end by 0 bases, with 8 bases between. Germline CDR1 reads SEHNR; CDR2 reads FQNEAQ (reference sequence). The CDR3, as DNA: TGTGCCAGCAGCTTCACCGGTATGAACACTGAAGCTTTCTTT. Encoded protein: CASSFTGMNTEAFF.

The chain has TRBV19 and TRBJ2-7, with TRBD1 matching over 9 bases. The germline CDR1 and CDR2 sequences are LNHDA and SQIVND (reference sequence). V lost 6 bases to trimming and J lost 2 bases; unmatched junction nucleotides: 8. The CDR3 contains 15 residues. The CDR3 DNA reads TGTGCCAGTAGGGGACAGGGACAAAATGCCTACGAGCAGTACTTC. This encodes CASRGQGQNAYEQYF. Combining the CDR3 with reference TRBV19 and TRBJ2-7 gives the whole variable domain DGGITQSPKYLFRKEGQNVTLSCEQNLNHDAMYWYRQDPGQGLRLIYYSQIVNDFQKGDIAEGYSVSREKKESFPLTVTSAQKNPTAFYLCASRGQGQNAYEQYFGPGTRLTVT.

The chain joins TRBV28 to TRBJ2-3; 12 bases fit TRBD2. This CDR3 region has 18 residues. V lost 5 bases and J lost 1; bases outside the gene matches: 10. Germline V gene lookup returns CDR1 MDHEN and CDR2 SYDVKM. CDR3 coding DNA: TGTGCCAGCAGTCCGCTAAGTGGACTAGCGGGACGCACAGATACGCAGTATTTT. Translated, it gives CASSPLSGLAGRTDTQYF.

This chain joins TRBV11-3 and TRBJ2-1, with 9 bases lining up with TRBD1. After removal of 0 bases from V and 3 bases from J, the junction contained 3 bases not matched to a gene. This CDR3 region has 16 residues. The germline CDR1 and CDR2 sequences are SGHNT and YENEEA. CDR3 sequence reads: CASSLERQGDYNEQFF. CDR3 nucleotides: TGTGCCAGCAGCTTAGAGCGACAGGGGGACTACAATGAGCAGTTCTTC. The whole variable domain, remainder taken from reference TRBV11-3 and TRBJ2-1, is EAGVVQSPRYKIIEKKQPVAFWCNPISGHNTLYWYLQNLGQGPELLIRYENEEAVDDSQLPKDRFSAERLKGVDSTLKIQPAELGDSAVYLCASSLERQGDYNEQFFGPGTRLTVL.

The chain joins TRBV5-4 to TRBJ1-2; D is unclear. Germline CDR1 reads SGHNT; CDR2 reads YYREEE (reference sequence). The ends were cut back, 0 bases at V and 4 bases at J, with 7 bases in the middle. The CDR3 length is 13 residues. The CDR3 DNA reads TGTGCCAGCAGCTTGGACTTGGTCTATGGCTACACCTTC. Translated, it gives CASSLDLVYGYTF.

The rearrangement uses TRBV5-6 and TRBJ1-2, with 7 nucleotides matching TRBD1. The CDR3 runs to 14 residues. The junction had 9 bases not matched to a gene; V was cut back by 2 bases and J by 8 bases. In germline, CDR1 is SGHDT, CDR2 YYEEEE. The CDR3 here is CASSFGITGDGYTF. The DNA for the CDR3 is TGTGCCAGCAGCTTCGGTATTACAGGGGACGGCTACACCTTC. Supplemented by reference TRBV5-6 and TRBJ1-2, the full variable domain reads DAGVTQSPTHLIKTRGQQVTLRCSPKSGHDTVSWYQQALGQGPQFIFQYYEEEERQRGNFPDRFSGHQFPNYSSELNVNALLLGDSALYLCASSFGITGDGYTFGSGTRLTVV.

This chain connects TRBV9 to TRBJ2-7, with a tentative D call TRBD1 (5 bases). The CDR3 runs 15 residues. From germline, CDR1 is SGDLS and CDR2 YYNGEE. Trimming cost V 3 bases and J 2 bases, with 15 bases left between them. DNA of the CDR3: TGTGCCAGCAGCGCGTCTTGGGGCTCACCCTACGAGCAGTACTTC. The encoded protein is CASSASWGSPYEQYF.